This T cell receptor beta chain was documented in a study of regulatory T cells in long-lasting Graves disease (dated by TCRdb to the early 2020s). For the wider study: Antithyroid drugs had been taken for less than 3 months by newly diagnosed Graves' disease patients. Persistent Graves' disease patients were compared with newly diagnosed Graves' disease patients by peripheral blood TCR sequencing and RNA sequencing. The study was registered as a clinical trial and conducted in China. A total of roughly 35 samples underwent TCR sequencing, from about 13 patients with persistent Graves' disease and approximately 20 patients with newly diagnosed Graves' disease. Summary of the overall study and its limitations: Patients with persistent disease shared more public clonotypes (approximately 2,500) than newly diagnosed patients did (nearly 1,000). Sequencing and analysis were limited to the TCR beta chain. Only peripheral blood was studied, because thyroid tissue, the primary lesion, was inaccessible. The authors noted that the small sample size was a limitation that may lower accuracy. Persistent Graves' disease patients showed lower TCR Shannon entropy and fewer highly expanded clones than newly diagnosed patients, suggesting clonal expansion.

Libraries came from multiplex PCR. These reads were obtained on an Illumina HiSeq 4000. To build TCR beta libraries, CDR3 regions were amplified by Arm-PCR using iRepertoire HTBI primers. Before sequencing, the PCR products went through gel purification. The authors' analysis ran thus. A total of some 60 TRBV and some 15 TRBJ segments were identified across samples and were used for gene usage analysis of CDR3 amino acid clonotypes. Filtered high-quality paired reads were merged into contigs using COPE and FqMerger. Contigs were aligned with BLAST to IMGT TRBV, TRBD and TRBJ reference genes, and CDR3 was defined per IMGT. Any clonotype with a frequency above 0.1% was counted as a highly expanded clone. Repertoire diversity was measured by Shannon entropy, and V-J evenness by the Gini coefficient. A clonotype was considered public if more than one individual shared it. Through fastp at Q25 and MiXCR, TCRdb rebuilt clones from the public reads, retaining in-frame beta chains. Duplicate CDR3 protein sequences are folded into a single record with the most common DNA and genes. These V and J calls originate from TCRdb's pipeline instead of the authors' own analysis. The sample table contains about 400,000 distinct CDR3 sequences; only one count was recorded for 15% of them. About 8.2% of the sample belongs to the ten largest clones.

Of note for this clonotype: The target of this receptor is not known. An end of the junction differs from the germline gene, which may be a read error.

The time point tag for this specimen amounts to: newly diagnosed GD, antithyroid drugs for less than 3 months. For both TCR sequencing and RNA sequencing, RNA was extracted from PBMCs in TRIzol. The diagnosis of Graves' disease followed American Thyroid Association guidelines. Recruitment of patients was carried out at an endocrinology department in Xi'an, China. Each patient gave around 9.2 milliliters of peripheral blood, collected in an EDTA anticoagulant tube. PBMCs were isolated by Ficoll Paque Plus density gradient separation without further T cell sorting. RNA quality was checked with an Agilent 2100 Bioanalyzer and agarose gel, and concentration with a NanoDrop 2000. These data were also reused for a study on T cells in Graves' hyperthyroidism and ophthalmopathy. As that second paper reports: Stable Graves' hyperthyroidism was defined as no progression to ophthalmopathy during 18 months of follow-up. The hyperthyroidism patients were between 18 and 65 years old and newly diagnosed, with a disease duration of less than 2 months. Exclusion was applied to patients with uncontrolled infections, other autoimmune diseases, pregnancy or lactation. Diagnoses relied on clinical symptoms, serum thyroxine and TRAb, thyroid ultrasound and orbital computed tomography. A first-round RT-PCR of the TCR CDR3 used the HTBI primer set with the Qiagen OneStep RT-PCR kit. Most expanded thyroid clonotypes (frequency above 0.001) were also detected in blood, a finding suggesting that blood repertoires may reflect thyroid immune responses. A 13 V-J signature model separated ophthalmopathy from stable hyperthyroidism, with approximately 87% sensitivity and just under 84% specificity in cross-validation and 80%/75% in testing. In validation, the model predicted progression to ophthalmopathy a median of about 6.8 months before onset, with roughly 70% sensitivity and 72.22% specificity. To identify TCR V-J signatures that set the groups apart, the researchers used a discovery cohort of approximately 98 patients, made up of about 44 with Graves' ophthalmopathy and 57 with stable Graves' hyperthyroidism. An independent validation cohort of under 20 hyperthyroidism patients and roughly 16 patients who later progressed to ophthalmopathy tested prospective prediction of ophthalmopathy. For training and testing, the 100 or so patients in the discovery cohort were randomly divided in a 7:3 ratio. The study also compared thyroid tissue and blood T-cell repertoires from 5 to 7 Graves' hyperthyroidism patients. Once sampling was done, hyperthyroidism patients were given methimazole at a starting dose of 30 mg daily, whereas ophthalmopathy patients were given high-dose intravenous methylprednisolone. Libraries were constructed in a second round of multiplex PCR, after which size selection and purification were performed. Paired-end sequencing of the libraries was performed with 100 bp reads on an Illumina HiSeq2000. SOAPnuke was used to process the raw data, with reads discarded if the reads contained adapters or uncalled bases, had a mean Phred below 15, or lacked an exact constant-primer or identifier match. High-quality paired reads were merged using COPE v1.2.5, and each unique nucleotide sequence was defined as a clonotype. MiTCR v1.1 was used to align the clonotypes against IMGT TRBV, TRBD and TRBJ reference segments. The analysis included only V-J combinations with a frequency above 0.0001, which together covered approximately 99% of the repertoires. A TCS score was defined as the ratio of F50 (clonal expansion) to E x V (chaos), with BLOSUM62-based TCRdist applied between CDR3 peptides within each V-J. Welch's t-statistics and random forest reduced fewer than 550 V-J features to some 14, which were used in a naive Bayes classifier (R e1071). Sample size was not statistically predetermined, and blinding of investigators to group allocation was not performed. The paper reports TCR Vbeta CDR3 sequencing of over 120 peripheral blood samples: under 45 ophthalmopathy, approximately 74 hyperthyroidism and around 17 progressor patients.

Sequencing used peripheral blood mononuclear cells (PBMCs), obtained at new diagnosis, from a patient treated with antithyroid drugs. This sequence originates from a woman aged 40 to 49 with Graves disease. Donor details come from another sample of the same person, matched by shared clones.

The sequenced DNA is TGTGCCAGCAGCCGCGATCTGACAGATGCGCAGTATTTT. The translation is CASSRDLTDAQYF. Rearrangement joined TRBV28 to TRBJ2-3; the best D guess is TRBD1, with 5 bases matching. The germline V gene yields MDHEN for CDR1 and SYDVKM for CDR2. Including cysteine and phenylalanine, the CDR3 has 13 amino acids. Solely the CDR3 DNA is kept, with 39 bases framed from the first base.